The clone carrying this TCR beta chain was seen only once. What it binds is not known. Sequencing used immunoSEQ multiplex PCR; TCRdb keeps in-frame clones, though not all of them. The sample has about 4,500 clones; less than 75% are singletons. The CDR3 is 15 amino acids. The V end was cut by 2 bases, the J end by 3 bases, with 14 bases between. Germline V gene sequence: CDR1 MNHEY, CDR2 SVGAGI. The data were obtained in a study of CD8 T cell repertoires and HIV-1 epitope variants. Overall study context: Separate wells received one of Twenty-five Gag or Nef variant peptides. Epitopes were three Gag families plus Nef HW9 and YT9.

The specimen was cultured CD8+ T cells derived from PBMCs. This chain joins TRBV6-5 and TRBJ2-7, with D possibly matching TRBD1 (6 bases). This receptor was obtained from a male donor with HIV. The CDR3: CASSYKGGRSYEQYF. CDR3 nucleotide sequence: TGTGCCAGCAGTTACAAAGGGGGTCGGAGCTACGAGCAGTACTTC.